The present T cell receptor (beta chain) was sequenced within a study of beta chain features in type 1 diabetes. Sequencing targeted expressed TCRB transcripts, as all isolated RNA had been reverse transcribed. Using immunoSEQ multiplex PCR, the repertoire was profiled, and TCRdb retains in-frame clones only, with some absent. The sample has some 240,000 clones, roughly 16% seen once. In all sorted populations, purity surpassed 95%. Notes on the study in general: There was a moderate but significant shortening of TCRB CDR3s in all four CD4+ subsets of Type 1 diabetes patients.

This CDR3 region has 17 residues. Trimming cost V 5 bases and J 1 base; bases outside gene matches: 12. Germline lookup yields CDR1 MGHDK and CDR2 SYGVNS. Worth noting for this clone: Its antigen is as yet unknown.

This chain joins TRBV25-1 and TRBJ2-5, with 8 bases fitting TRBD1. This receptor was obtained from a man under 40 with type 1 diabetes. Specimen: naive CD4+ T cells from blood. CDR3 sequence reads: CASSPVPGQASQETQYF. The CDR3 DNA reads as TGTGCCAGCAGTCCGGTCCCGGGACAGGCTTCCCAAGAGACCCAGTACTTC. The full variable domain, in which reference TRBV25-1 and TRBJ2-5 provide the parts outside the CDR3, is EADIYQTPRYLVIGTGKKITLECSQTMGHDKMYWYQQDPGMELHLIHYSYGVNSTEKGDLSSESTVSRIRTEHFPLTLESARPSHTSQYLCASSPVPGQASQETQYFGPGTRLLVL.